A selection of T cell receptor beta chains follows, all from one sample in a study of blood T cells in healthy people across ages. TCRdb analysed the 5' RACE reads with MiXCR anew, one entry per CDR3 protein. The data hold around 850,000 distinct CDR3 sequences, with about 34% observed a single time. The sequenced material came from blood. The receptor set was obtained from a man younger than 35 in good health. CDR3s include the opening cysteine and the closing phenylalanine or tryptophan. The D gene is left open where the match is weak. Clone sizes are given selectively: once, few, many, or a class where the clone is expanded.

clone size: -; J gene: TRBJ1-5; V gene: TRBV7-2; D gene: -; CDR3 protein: CASSVKPGVQPQHF; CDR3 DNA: TGTGCCAGCAGCGTAAAACCAGGGGTTCAGCCCCAGCATTTT
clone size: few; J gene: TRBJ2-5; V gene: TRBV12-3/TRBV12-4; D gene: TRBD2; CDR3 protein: CASSLVLGRGGQYF; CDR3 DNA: TGTGCCAGCAGCCTCGTATTAGGGAGGGGCGGGCAGTACTTC
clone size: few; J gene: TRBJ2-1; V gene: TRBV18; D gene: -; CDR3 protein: CASSPLAVSSYNEQFF; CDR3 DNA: TGTGCCAGCTCACCCTTAGCGGTCAGCTCCTACAATGAGCAGTTCTTC
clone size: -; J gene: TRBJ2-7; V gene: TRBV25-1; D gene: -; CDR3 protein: CASSGPRGDEQYF; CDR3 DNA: TGTGCCAGCAGTGGACCCCGGGGCGACGAGCAGTACTTC
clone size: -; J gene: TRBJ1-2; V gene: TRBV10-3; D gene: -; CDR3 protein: CAITMDGYGYTF; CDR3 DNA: TGTGCCATCACCATGGACGGCTATGGCTACACCTTC
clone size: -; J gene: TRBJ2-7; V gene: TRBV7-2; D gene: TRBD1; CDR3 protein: CASSLDPGQGETYEQYF; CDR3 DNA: TGTGCCAGCAGCTTAGACCCGGGACAGGGGGAAACCTACGAGCAGTACTTC
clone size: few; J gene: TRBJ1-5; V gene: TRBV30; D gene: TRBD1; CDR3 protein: CACRDRDNQPQHF; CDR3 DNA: TGTGCCTGTCGGGACAGGGACAATCAGCCCCAGCATTTT
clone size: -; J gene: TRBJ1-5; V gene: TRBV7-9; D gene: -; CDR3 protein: CASSLGGGNNQPQHF; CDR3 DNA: TGTGCCAGCAGCTTAGGGGGCGGGAACAATCAGCCCCAGCATTTT
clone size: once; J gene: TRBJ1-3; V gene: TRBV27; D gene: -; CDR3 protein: CASSARARGNTIYF; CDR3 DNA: TGTGCCAGCAGTGCCAGGGCGAGGGGAAACACCATATATTTT
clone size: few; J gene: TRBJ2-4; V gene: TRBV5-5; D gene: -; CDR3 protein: CASSPDGGAKNIQYF; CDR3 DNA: TGTGCCAGCAGCCCCGATGGGGGGGCCAAAAACATTCAGTACTTC
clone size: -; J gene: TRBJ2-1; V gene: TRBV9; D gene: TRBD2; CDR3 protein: CVSSVDPSGGQQFF; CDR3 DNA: TGTGTCAGCAGCGTAGACCCTAGCGGGGGGCAGCAGTTCTTC
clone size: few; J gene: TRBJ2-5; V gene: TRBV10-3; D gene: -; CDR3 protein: CAISESRGGRETQYF; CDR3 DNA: TGTGCCATCAGTGAGTCAAGAGGGGGGCGAGAGACCCAGTACTTC
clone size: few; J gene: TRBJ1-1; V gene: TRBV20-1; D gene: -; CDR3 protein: CSARDPRARRITNTEAFF; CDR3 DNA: TGCAGTGCTAGAGATCCCAGGGCCCGACGGATAACGAACACTGAAGCTTTCTTT
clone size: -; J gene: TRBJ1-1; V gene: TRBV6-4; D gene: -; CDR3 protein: CASSERGGPLRRSEAFF; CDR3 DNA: TGTGCCAGCAGTGAGCGGGGGGGGCCCCTCCGAAGGTCTGAAGCTTTCTTT
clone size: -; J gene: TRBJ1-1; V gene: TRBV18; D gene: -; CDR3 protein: CASSRDRSPNTEAFF; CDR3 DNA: TGTGCCAGCTCCCGGGACCGCTCGCCGAACACTGAAGCTTTCTTT
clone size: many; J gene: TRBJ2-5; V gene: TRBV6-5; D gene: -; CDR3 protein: CASSYGTGETQYF; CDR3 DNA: TGTGCCAGCAGTTACGGGACGGGAGAGACCCAGTACTTC
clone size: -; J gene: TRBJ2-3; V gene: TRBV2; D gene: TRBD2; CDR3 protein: CASSPKRGTSAPDTQYF; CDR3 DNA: TGTGCCAGCAGTCCTAAAAGGGGGACTAGCGCTCCAGATACGCAGTATTTT
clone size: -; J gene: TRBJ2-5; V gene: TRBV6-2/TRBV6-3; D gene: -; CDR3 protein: CASSYKGVWETQYF; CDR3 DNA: TGTGCCAGCAGTTACAAGGGGGTTTGGGAGACCCAGTACTTC
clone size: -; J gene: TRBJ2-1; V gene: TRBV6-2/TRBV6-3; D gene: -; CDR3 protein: CASSPPEGPRYNEQFF; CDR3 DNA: TGTGCCAGCAGTCCCCCCGAGGGGCCCAGATACAATGAGCAGTTCTTC
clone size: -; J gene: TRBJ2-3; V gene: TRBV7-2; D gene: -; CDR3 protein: CASSLQVTSSTDTQYF; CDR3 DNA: TGTGCCAGCAGCTTACAAGTTACTTCGTCTACAGATACGCAGTATTTT
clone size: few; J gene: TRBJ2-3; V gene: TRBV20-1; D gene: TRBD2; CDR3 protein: CSARKGERGGLSRGSDTQYF; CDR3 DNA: TGCAGTGCTAGAAAAGGGGAGCGGGGGGGCCTATCCAGGGGGTCAGATACGCAGTATTTT
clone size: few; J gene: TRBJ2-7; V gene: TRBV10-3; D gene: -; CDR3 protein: CAISESGGDSYNEQYF; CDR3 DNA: TGTGCCATCAGTGAGTCGGGCGGGGACTCCTACAATGAGCAGTACTTC
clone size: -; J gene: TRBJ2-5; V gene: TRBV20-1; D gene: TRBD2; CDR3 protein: CSARDRGYSGGRETQYF; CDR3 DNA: TGCAGTGCTAGAGATCGGGGTTATAGCGGGGGACGAGAGACCCAGTACTTC
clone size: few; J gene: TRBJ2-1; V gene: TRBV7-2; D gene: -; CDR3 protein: CASSLWGTNEQFF; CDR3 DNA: TGTGCCAGCAGCTTATGGGGCACCAATGAGCAGTTCTTC
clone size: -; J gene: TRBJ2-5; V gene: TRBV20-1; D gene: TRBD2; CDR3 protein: CSARDPETSGGVETQYF; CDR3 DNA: TGCAGTGCTAGGGACCCTGAAACTAGCGGGGGAGTCGAGACCCAGTACTTC
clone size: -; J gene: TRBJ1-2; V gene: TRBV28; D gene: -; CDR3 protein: CASSVTGIGYTF; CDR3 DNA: TGTGCCAGCAGTGTAACAGGGATCGGCTACACCTTC
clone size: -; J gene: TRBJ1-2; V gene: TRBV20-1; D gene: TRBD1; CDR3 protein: CSARDGVAGGADGYTF; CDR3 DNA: TGCAGTGCTAGAGATGGGGTGGCAGGGGGCGCGGATGGCTACACCTTC
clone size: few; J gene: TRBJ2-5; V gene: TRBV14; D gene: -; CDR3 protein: CASSQVGLAATQYF; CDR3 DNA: TGTGCCAGCAGCCAAGTGGGCCTAGCTGCGACCCAGTACTTC
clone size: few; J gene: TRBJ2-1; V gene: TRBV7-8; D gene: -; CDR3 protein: CASSPSALPYNEQFF; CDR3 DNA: TGTGCCAGCAGCCCCTCGGCACTTCCCTACAATGAGCAGTTCTTC
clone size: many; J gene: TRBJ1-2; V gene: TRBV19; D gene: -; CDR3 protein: CASSRDQNYGYTF; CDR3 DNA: TGTGCCAGTTCCCGGGACCAGAACTATGGCTACACCTTC
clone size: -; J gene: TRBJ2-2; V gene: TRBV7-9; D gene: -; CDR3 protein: CASSLVPPENTGELFF; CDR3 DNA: TGTGCCAGCAGCTTAGTTCCGCCAGAAAACACCGGGGAGCTGTTTTTT
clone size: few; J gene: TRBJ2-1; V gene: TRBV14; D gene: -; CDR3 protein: CASSQDRGRGSSYNEQFF; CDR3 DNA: TGTGCCAGCAGCCAAGATAGGGGCCGGGGGAGCTCCTACAATGAGCAGTTCTTC
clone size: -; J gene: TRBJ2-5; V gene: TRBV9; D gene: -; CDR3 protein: CASSPWGGTEEEAQYF; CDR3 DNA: TGTGCCAGCAGCCCATGGGGGGGGACAGAAGAAGAGGCCCAGTACTTC
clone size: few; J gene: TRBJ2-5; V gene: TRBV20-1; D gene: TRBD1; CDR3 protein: CSAREAQGQISQETQYF; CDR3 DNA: TGCAGTGCTAGAGAGGCCCAGGGACAGATAAGTCAGGAGACCCAGTACTTC
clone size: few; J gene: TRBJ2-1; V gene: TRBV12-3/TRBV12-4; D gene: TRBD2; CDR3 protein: CASSLGSGPYNEQFF; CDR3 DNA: TGTGCCAGCAGTTTGGGTAGCGGGCCATACAATGAGCAGTTCTTC
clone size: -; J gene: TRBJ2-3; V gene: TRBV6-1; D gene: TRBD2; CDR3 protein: CASRSSGNTDTQYF; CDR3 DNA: TGTGCCAGCAGATCTAGCGGGAACACAGATACGCAGTATTTT
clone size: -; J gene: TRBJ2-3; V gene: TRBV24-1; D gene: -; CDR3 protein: CAASDSTIGGADTQYF; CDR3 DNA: TGTGCCGCCAGTGATTCAACTATAGGTGGTGCAGATACGCAGTATTTT
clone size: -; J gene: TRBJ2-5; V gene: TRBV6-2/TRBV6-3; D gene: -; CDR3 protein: CASSFPPRGDQETQYF; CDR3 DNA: TGTGCCAGCAGTTTTCCCCCTCGGGGAGACCAAGAGACCCAGTACTTC
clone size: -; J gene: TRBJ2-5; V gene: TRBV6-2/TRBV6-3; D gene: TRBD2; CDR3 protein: CASTRLAGGYETQYF; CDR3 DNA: TGTGCCAGCACCAGACTAGCGGGGGGGTACGAGACCCAGTACTTC
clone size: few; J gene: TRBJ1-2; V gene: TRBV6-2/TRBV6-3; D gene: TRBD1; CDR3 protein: CASSPGQDLSYGYTF; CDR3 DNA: TGTGCCAGCAGTCCCGGACAGGATCTCTCCTATGGCTACACCTTC
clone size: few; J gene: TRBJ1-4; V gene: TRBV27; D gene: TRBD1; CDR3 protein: CASSLRTGQNEKLFF; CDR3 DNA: TGTGCCAGCAGTCTAAGGACAGGACAAAATGAAAAACTGTTTTTT
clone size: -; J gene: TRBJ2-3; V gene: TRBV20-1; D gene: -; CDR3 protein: CSARFPDTQYF; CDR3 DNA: TGCAGTGCTAGATTTCCAGATACGCAGTATTTT
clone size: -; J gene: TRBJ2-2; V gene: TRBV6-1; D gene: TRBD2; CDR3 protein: CASRAEAHTRGGHTGELFF; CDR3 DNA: TGTGCCAGCAGGGCCGAGGCCCATACCCGGGGGGGACACACCGGGGAGCTGTTTTTT
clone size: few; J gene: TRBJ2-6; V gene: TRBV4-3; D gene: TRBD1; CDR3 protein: CASSQDPPARGKSGANVLTF; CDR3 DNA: TGCGCCAGCAGCCAAGATCCCCCGGCCAGGGGGAAAAGTGGGGCCAACGTCCTGACTTTC
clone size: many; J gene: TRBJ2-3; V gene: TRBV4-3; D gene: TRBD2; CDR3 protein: CASSQDRRGLAARDSTQYF; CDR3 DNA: TGCGCCAGCAGCCAAGATCGAAGAGGACTAGCGGCACGGGACTCGACGCAGTATTTT
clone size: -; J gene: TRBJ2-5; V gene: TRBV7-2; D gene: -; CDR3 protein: CASSLYLWETQYF; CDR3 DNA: TGTGCCAGCAGCTTATATCTCTGGGAGACCCAGTACTTC